These 9 T cell receptor beta chains came from one sample sequenced in a study of beta chain features in type 1 diabetes. Overall study findings and caveats: All four CD4+ subsets of Type 1 diabetes patients contained TCRB CDR3s that were moderately but significantly shorter.

Their specific antigens are unknown. cDNA synthesis used the whole RNA isolate, giving expressed TCRB sequences. The assay was immunoSEQ multiplex PCR, and TCRdb's table has in-frame clones only and misses some. The repertoire consists of a few hundred thousand clones, with 15% to 20% occurring once and the leading ten covering 0.065% to 0.095%. The sample consisted of naive CD4+ T cells from blood. The receptors shown here come from a young man with type 1 diabetes.

The CDR3 sequence: CASRRTRDTEYEQYF. CDR3 sequence (DNA): TGTGCCAGCAGACGCACCCGGGACACCGAATACGAGCAGTACTTC. This sequence joins TRBV6-5 and TRBJ2-7; D might be TRBD1 (6 bases). Trimming shortened V by 6 bases and J by 4 bases, and 19 bases separated the two germline ends. From germline, CDR1 is MNHEY and CDR2 SVGAGI. CDR3 size: 15 residues.

The chain combines TRBV4-3 with TRBJ2-1; D perhaps matches TRBD1 (6 bases). V lost 2 bases, J lost 7 bases, and 9 bases lay in between. The CDR3 covers 13 residues. Germline CDR1 LGHNA, CDR2 YSLEER. CDR3: CASSQYTGNEQFF. In nucleotides, the CDR3 is TGCGCCAGCAGCCAATACACAGGGAATGAGCAGTTCTTC.

This clone was counted between two and nine times. The V and J genes are TRBV29-1 and TRBJ2-4; D is undetermined. This CDR3 region has 13 residues. V shed 3 bases and J shed 8 bases, with 14 bases lying between them. Germline CDR1 is SQVTM and CDR2 is ANQGSEA. This CDR3 is CSVELGGRDIQYF. Written as DNA, the CDR3 is TGCAGCGTTGAGTTGGGTGGAAGGGACATTCAGTACTTC.

The chain combines TRBV13 with TRBJ1-1; D is possibly TRBD1 (6 bases). The CDR3 has 14 amino acids. Trimming left V 1 base short and J 4 bases short, with 10 bases between. Germline CDR1 and CDR2: PRHDT and FYEKMQ (reference sequence). The CDR3 DNA sequence: TGTGCCAGCAGCTTAGAGGGGGGCGGCACTGAAGCTTTCTTT. It codes for CASSLEGGGTEAFF. Full variable domain (rest looked up from reference TRBV13 and TRBJ1-1): AAGVIQSPRHLIKEKRETATLKCYPIPRHDTVYWYQQGPGQDPQFLISFYEKMQSDKGSIPDRFSAQQFSDYHSELNMSSLELGDSALYFCASSLEGGGTEAFFGQGTRLTVV.

In nucleotides, the CDR3 is TGCAGCGTTGTCCGGGGACTCCACACAGATACGCAGTATTTT. Protein: CSVVRGLHTDTQYF. The V call is TRBV29-1, the J call TRBJ2-3, with D possibly being TRBD2 (6 bases). V was cut by 4 bases and J by 2 bases, with 13 bases left in between. CDR1 is SQVTM, CDR2 ANQGSEA, per germline. The CDR3 sequence is 14 residues long.

The chain has TRBV7-9 and TRBJ2-5; 7 bases are shared with TRBD2. V trimming: 4 bases; J trimming: 3 bases; junction bases outside the gene matches: 5. Germline V gene data show CDR1 as SEHNR and CDR2 as FQNEAQ (reference sequence). The CDR3 length is 14 residues. The CDR3 here is CASSSARGEETQYF. The CDR3 DNA reads as TGTGCCAGCAGCTCCGCCCGGGGGGAAGAGACCCAGTACTTC.

The chain links TRBV5-6 to TRBJ1-3, with TRBD1 matching 7 bases. The V gene's germline CDR1 is SGHDT and CDR2 YYEEEE. This CDR3 comprises 15 residues. Losses at the gene ends were 3 bases for V and 0 bases for J; bases not matched to a gene: 3. CDR3 in DNA: TGTGCCAGCAGCTGGGACAGTAGCTCTGGAAACACCATATATTTT. Translation gives CASSWDSSSGNTIYF.

This clone was observed a handful of times. V gene TRBV18 combines with J gene TRBJ2-1, with TRBD1 matching over 7 bases. The V and J ends lost 4 bases and 0 bases, in that order; junction bases with no gene match: 6. CDR1 is KGHSH and CDR2 is LQKENI in the germline V gene. The CDR3 is 16 amino acids. This CDR3 is CASSRETGSSYNEQFF. The DNA of the CDR3 is TGTGCCAGCTCACGGGAGACAGGGAGCTCCTACAATGAGCAGTTCTTC.

This clone was observed a handful of times. The chain uses TRBV4-1 and TRBJ2-5, with D unclear. V gave up 4 bases and J gave up 2 bases, with 2 bases separating them. The CDR3 is made up of 11 amino acids. Germline values: CDR1 MGHRA, CDR2 YSYEKL. The CDR3 bases are TGCGCCAGCAGCCTTCAAGAGACCCAGTACTTC. Amino acids: CASSLQETQYF.